This TCR beta chain was observed in a study of quantifying T cell responses using KT2 cells. For the study at large: Reverse transcription used primers in the TCR alpha and beta constant regions. The second PCR was a qPCR stopped at a predetermined fluorescence threshold.

For this clonotype: Its specificity is not known.

Study-wide findings and caveats: Even the lowest spike-in, about one KT2 cell per 100,000 PBMC, yielded detectable KT2 sequences.

Unfractionated PBMC were spiked with known numbers of KT2 clone cells. KT2 cells were mixed with fixed PBMC numbers at varying ratios. A single-stranded UMI oligo with SP2 sequence was ligated to cDNA 3' ends. The first PCR ran around 4 cycles with an equimolar RC1.1 and RC1.2 beta primer mix. TCRdb fed the UMI-ligation and nested PCR reads into MiXCR, producing one record per CDR3 protein. The sample comprises more than 55,000 distinct CDR3 sequences, approximately 13% of which are singletons, and about 9.5% rests with the top ten. Sequenced sample: PBMCs spiked with cells of the T cell clone KT2. The sequence came from a human donor.

This CDR3 is CASSPTTDTQYF. The CDR3, as DNA: TGTGCCAGCAGCCCTACTACAGATACGCAGTATTTT. This chain uses TRBV27 with TRBJ2-3; D not certain. Germline V lookup: CDR1 MNHEY, CDR2 SMNVEV (reference sequence). This CDR3 is 12 amino acids long. V lost 6 bases and J 3 bases, leaving 7 bases between the germline ends.